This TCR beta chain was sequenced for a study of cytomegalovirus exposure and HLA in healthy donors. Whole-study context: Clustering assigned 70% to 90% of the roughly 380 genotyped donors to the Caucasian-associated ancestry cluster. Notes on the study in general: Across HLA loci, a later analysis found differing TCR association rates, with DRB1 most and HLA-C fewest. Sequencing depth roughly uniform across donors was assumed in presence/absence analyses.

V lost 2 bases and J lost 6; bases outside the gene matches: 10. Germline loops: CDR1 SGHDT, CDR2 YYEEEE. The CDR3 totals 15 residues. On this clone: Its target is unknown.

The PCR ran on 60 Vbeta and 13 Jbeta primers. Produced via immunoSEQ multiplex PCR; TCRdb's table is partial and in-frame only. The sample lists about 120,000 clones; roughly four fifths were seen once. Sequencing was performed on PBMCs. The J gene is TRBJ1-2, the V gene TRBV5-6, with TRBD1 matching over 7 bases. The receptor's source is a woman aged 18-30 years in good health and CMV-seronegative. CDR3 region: CASSLPQGQGHGYTF. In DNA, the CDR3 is TGTGCCAGCAGCTTACCACAGGGGCAGGGTCATGGCTACACCTTC.